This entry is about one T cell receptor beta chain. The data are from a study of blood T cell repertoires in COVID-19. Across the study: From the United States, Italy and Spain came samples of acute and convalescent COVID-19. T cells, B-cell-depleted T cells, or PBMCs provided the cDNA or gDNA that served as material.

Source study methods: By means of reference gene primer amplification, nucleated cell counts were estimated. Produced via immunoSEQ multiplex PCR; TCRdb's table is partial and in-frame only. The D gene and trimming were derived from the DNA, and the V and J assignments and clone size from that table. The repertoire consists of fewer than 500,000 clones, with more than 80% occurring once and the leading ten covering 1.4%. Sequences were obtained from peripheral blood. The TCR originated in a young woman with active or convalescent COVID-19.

This CDR3 reads CASSWRDRDNSPLHF. CDR3 in DNA: TGTGCCAGCAGCTGGCGGGACAGGGATAATTCACCCCTCCACTTT. J is TRBJ1-6 and V is TRBV27; TRBD1 aligns across 9 bases. Losses at the gene ends were 6 bases for V and 5 bases for J; bases not matched to a gene: 5. CDR3 size: 15 residues. CDR1 and CDR2 (germline): MNHEY, SMNVEV (reference sequence).